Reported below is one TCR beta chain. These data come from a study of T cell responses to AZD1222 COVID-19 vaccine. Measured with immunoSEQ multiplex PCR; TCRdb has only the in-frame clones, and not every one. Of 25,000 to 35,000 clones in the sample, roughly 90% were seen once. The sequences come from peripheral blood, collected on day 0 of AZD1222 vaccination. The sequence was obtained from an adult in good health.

In nucleotides, the CDR3 is TGTGCCAGCAGCCCATCGGTCCTTTCGAACACTGAAGCTTTCTTT. Translating it yields CASSPSVLSNTEAFF. V usage is TRBV5-4 and J usage is TRBJ1-1, with D hard to call. The germline CDR1 and CDR2 sequences are SGHNT and YYREEE (reference sequence). V shed 4 bases and J shed 1 base, with 14 bases lying between them. There are 15 residues in the CDR3.